Presented here are 25 T cell receptor beta chains from one specimen sequenced in a study of CD8 T cells in Susac syndrome. Random hexamers were used to reverse transcribe an amount of about 0.45 to 1 ug RNA. MiXCR was run by TCRdb on the immunoSEQ multiplex PCR reads, yielding one entry per CDR3 protein. The table has approximately 100,000 distinct CDR3 sequences, roughly 94% seen once. Sequencing input: CD8+ T cells from PBMCs. The receptors derive from a human donor with Susac syndrome.

The rearrangement joins TRBV7-8 to TRBJ2-5, with 8 bases aligning to TRBD2. Unmatched junction bases numbered 10, after V lost 5 bases and J lost 5 bases. Looked up from germline, CDR1 is SGHVS and CDR2 is FQNEAQ. This CDR3 is built from 15 residues. CDR3 sequence: CASSPTGGSGETQYF. CDR3 nucleotide sequence: TGTGCCAGCAGCCCCACGGGAGGGAGTGGGGAGACCCAGTACTTC. Supplemented by reference TRBV7-8 and TRBJ2-5, the full variable domain reads GAGVSQSPRYKVAKRGQDVALRCDPISGHVSLFWYQQALGQGPEFLTYFQNEAQLDKSGLPSDRFFAERPEGSVSTLKIQRTQQEDSAVYLCASSPTGGSGETQYFGPGTRLLVL.

This chain joins TRBV5-6 and TRBJ1-6, with 9 nucleotides matching TRBD1. The CDR3 runs 13 residues. V shed 4 bases and J 10 bases; nucleotides not matched to a gene: 3. CDR1 and CDR2 (germline): SGHDT, YYEEEE. CDR3 sequence reads: CASSPTGGSPLHF. DNA of the CDR3: TGTGCCAGCAGCCCGACAGGGGGGTCACCCCTCCACTTT.

The chain has TRBV3-1 and TRBJ2-5; tentative D call: TRBD1 (5 bases). V was trimmed by 0 bases and J by 4 bases, leaving 12 bases between them. The CDR3 spans 15 residues. Germline CDR1 is LGHDT and CDR2 is YNNKEL (reference sequence). The CDR3 loop reads CASSQDGQGPETQYF. Here the CDR3 DNA reads TGTGCCAGCAGCCAAGATGGGCAGGGCCCAGAGACCCAGTACTTC.

This chain connects TRBV5-1 to TRBJ1-2; TRBD1 agrees at 7 bases. The germline gives CDR1 SGHRS, CDR2 YFSETQ. J gave up 8 bases and V 4 bases, and 5 bases lay outside the gene matches. The CDR3 is made up of 12 amino acids. The DNA of the CDR3 is TGCGCCAGCAGCCAACAGGGGTACGGCTACACCTTC. As protein: CASSQQGYGYTF.

V gene TRBV20-1 combines with J gene TRBJ2-7; D gene unclear. This CDR3 has 12 residues. CDR1 and CDR2 from the germline V gene are DFQATT and SNEGSKA (reference sequence). Trimming removed 5 bases from V and 1 base from J, with 9 bases in between. The CDR3 region is CSAPHRSYEQYF. As DNA, the CDR3 is TGCAGTGCTCCTCATCGTTCCTACGAGCAGTACTTC.

V gene TRBV7-2 combines with J gene TRBJ2-1; D is ambiguous. The CDR3 is 16 residues long. Germline assignment: CDR1 SGHTA and CDR2 FQGNSA. Trimming took off 6 bases at V and 0 bases at J, with 15 bases between the two ends. DNA for the CDR3: TGTGCCAGCAGTTGGCTGAAGTTGTCCTCCTACAATGAGCAGTTCTTC. Encoded protein: CASSWLKLSSYNEQFF.

The chain recombines TRBV20-1 with TRBJ1-1, with a possible D match to TRBD1 (6 bases). The CDR3 has 14 residues. CDR1 and CDR2 from the germline V gene are DFQATT and SNEGSKA (reference sequence). Trimming removed 3 bases from V and 3 bases from J, with 14 bases in between. Here the CDR3 reads CSARGARDYTEAFF. The CDR3 bases are TGCAGTGCTAGGGGGGCCAGGGATTACACTGAAGCTTTCTTT.

The chain employs TRBV14 and TRBJ2-3; D is possibly TRBD2 (7 bases). This CDR3 spans 15 amino acids. Germline lookup yields CDR1 SGHDN and CDR2 FVKESK. V was clipped by 3 bases and J by 1 base, with 11 bases between them. Here the CDR3 reads CASSQGGGRTDTQYF. The CDR3 nucleotides read TGTGCCAGCAGCCAGGGGGGGGGCCGCACAGATACGCAGTATTTT. Looking up the rest from reference TRBV14 and TRBJ2-3 gives the full variable domain: EAGVTQFPSHSVIEKGQTVTLRCDPISGHDNLYWYRRVMGKEIKFLLHFVKESKQDESGMPNNRFLAERTGGTYSTLKVQPAELEDSGVYFCASSQGGGRTDTQYFGPGTRLTVL.

This sequence joins TRBV27 and TRBJ2-1; perhaps TRBD2 as D (6 bases). Trimming shortened V by 10 bases and J by 4 bases, and 26 bases separated the two germline ends. CDR3 length equals 17 residues. The germline gives CDR1 MNHEY, CDR2 SMNVEV (reference sequence). The CDR3 spells CATRRGLRLGVYNEQFF. The CDR3 DNA sequence: TGTGCCACCAGGAGGGGTCTCAGACTAGGGGTTTACAATGAGCAGTTCTTC.

V is TRBV20-1 and J is TRBJ2-5, with TRBD2 matching 9 bases. The CDR3 contains 16 residues. The J segment lost 5 bases and the V segment lost 3 bases, leaving 13 bases of the junction unmatched. Looked up from germline, CDR1 is DFQATT and CDR2 is SNEGSKA (reference sequence). In DNA, the CDR3 is TGCAGTGCTAGGCATCCCCGGCTAGCGGGGCAGGAGACCCAGTACTTC. Amino acids: CSARHPRLAGQETQYF.

V and J are TRBV3-1 and TRBJ1-5, with D unresolved. Trimming took off 0 bases at V and 8 bases at J, with 14 bases between the two ends. CDR1 is LGHDT and CDR2 is YNNKEL in the germline V gene (reference sequence). This CDR3 spans 15 amino acids. CDR3 protein: CASSQDLEVREPQHF. The CDR3 coding sequence is TGTGCCAGCAGCCAAGATCTTGAGGTTAGGGAGCCCCAGCATTTT.

The chain uses TRBV20-1 and TRBJ1-3; 8 bases match TRBD1. The CDR3 extends over 15 amino acids. V lost 3 bases to trimming and J lost 3 bases; unmatched junction nucleotides: 7. Germline V gene sequence: CDR1 DFQATT, CDR2 SNEGSKA (reference sequence). The CDR3 DNA reads as TGCAGTGCTAGCCCCCCAGGGGGCATTGGAAACACCATATATTTT. Encoded protein: CSASPPGGIGNTIYF.

This chain uses TRBV9 with TRBJ2-1; tentative D call: TRBD2 (7 bases). This CDR3 region has 15 residues. Trimming left V 0 bases short and J 10 bases short, with 17 bases between. Germline V gives CDR1 SGDLS, CDR2 YYNGEE. The chain's CDR3 is CASSVGGGATWEQFF. CDR3 nucleotides: TGTGCCAGCAGCGTAGGTGGGGGGGCCACTTGGGAGCAGTTCTTC.

V and J are TRBV12-5 and TRBJ1-2; D ambiguous. The germline gives CDR1 LGHNT, CDR2 FRNRAP. With 8 bases removed from V and 7 bases from J, the gap between germline ends came to 20 bases. The CDR3 is made up of 14 amino acids. CDR3 sequence reads: CASRSPTGMVGYTF. CDR3 bases: TGTGCTAGTAGGAGCCCGACGGGCATGGTTGGCTACACCTTC.

J is TRBJ2-7 and V is TRBV5-6; 11 bases align to TRBD1. The CDR3 loop spans 15 amino acids. Germline V lookup: CDR1 SGHDT, CDR2 YYEEEE. V was clipped by 4 bases and J by 0 bases; unmatched bases: 3. The CDR3, as DNA: TGTGCCAGCAGCCGGACAGGGGGCATCTCCTACGAGCAGTACTTC. Its protein is CASSRTGGISYEQYF.

The V and J genes are TRBV11-2 and TRBJ1-1; 10 bases align to TRBD1. CDR1 SGHAT and CDR2 FQNNGV come from the germline V gene. There are 16 residues in the CDR3. V lost 3 bases to trimming and J lost 3 bases; unmatched junction nucleotides: 7. The CDR3 DNA reads as TGTGCCAGCAGCTTCCCGACAGGGGGCGGCTACACTGAAGCTTTCTTT. It translates to CASSFPTGGGYTEAFF.

V gene TRBV9 combines with J gene TRBJ2-5; TRBD1 aligns across 7 bases. Germline lookup yields CDR1 SGDLS and CDR2 YYNGEE. Unmatched junction bases numbered 4, after V lost 4 bases and J lost 1 base. CDR3 size: 14 residues. The chain's CDR3 is CASSTRTGQETQYF. The CDR3 DNA reads TGTGCCAGCAGCACCCGGACAGGCCAAGAGACCCAGTACTTC.

The chain joins TRBV5-6 to TRBJ2-1, with D perhaps matching TRBD1 (5 bases). CDR1 is SGHDT and CDR2 is YYEEEE in the germline V gene. The germline V and J ends were trimmed by 3 bases and 2 bases, with 12 bases remaining between them. The CDR3 has 15 amino acids. The CDR3 reads CASSYRQTPYNEQFF. CDR3 nucleotides: TGTGCCAGCAGCTACAGACAGACACCCTACAATGAGCAGTTCTTC.

A single count supports this clonotype. The chain uses TRBV7-6 and TRBJ2-5, with a weak D call TRBD1 (5 bases). The CDR3 runs 17 residues. Trimming pared 2 bases from V and 2 bases from J, leaving 18 bases between. Germline CDR1 SGHVS, CDR2 FNYEAQ. CDR3 DNA: TGTGCCAGCAGCTTATACCCAATAGACAGTTCACAAGAGACCCAGTACTTC. It specifies CASSLYPIDSSQETQYF.

The chain links TRBV12-3 or TRBV12-4 to TRBJ1-5; the D is unclear. The CDR3 length is 13 residues. With 1 base removed from V and 7 bases from J, the gap between germline ends came to 8 bases. This CDR3 reads CASSLGKSQPQHF. The CDR3 coding sequence is TGTGCCAGCAGTTTAGGGAAGAGCCAGCCCCAGCATTTT.

This clonotype has only one observation. The gene calls are TRBV9 and TRBJ1-1, with D unresolved. V shed 4 bases and J shed 1 base, with 8 bases lying between them. This CDR3 has 13 residues. Germline assignment: CDR1 SGDLS and CDR2 YYNGEE. CDR3 sequence: CASSLPPNTEAFF. For the CDR3, the DNA is TGTGCCAGCAGCCTTCCACCGAACACTGAAGCTTTCTTT.

This chain connects TRBV20-1 to TRBJ1-5, with unresolved D. The CDR3 runs to 13 residues. V lost 5 bases and J lost 0, with 8 bases in between. The germline V gene encodes CDR1 DFQATT and CDR2 SNEGSKA (reference sequence). The CDR3 spells CSAADDSNQPQHF. The CDR3 DNA follows: TGCAGTGCTGCTGACGATAGCAATCAGCCCCAGCATTTT.

This clonotype occurred once. The chain uses TRBV12-3 or TRBV12-4 and TRBJ1-2; D gene uncertain. Trimming pared 5 bases from V and 3 bases from J, leaving 10 bases between. The CDR3 spans 13 residues. CDR3 coding DNA: TGTGCCAGCAGTGAGATTGGGGACTATGGCTACACCTTC. Amino acids: CASSEIGDYGYTF.

The chain uses TRBV27 and TRBJ2-7; unclear D gene. V was trimmed by 3 bases and J by 0 bases, leaving 9 bases between them. The CDR3 is 14 residues long. Germline CDR1 is MNHEY and CDR2 is SMNVEV (reference sequence). The CDR3 loop is CASSLSVSSYEQYF. The CDR3 nucleotides read TGTGCCAGCAGTTTGAGCGTCAGCTCCTACGAGCAGTACTTC.

The V call is TRBV9, the J call TRBJ1-2, with 7 bases that match TRBD1. After removal of 3 bases from V and 3 bases from J, the junction contained 11 bases not matched to a gene. The length of the CDR3 is 16 residues. The germline V gene has CDR1 SGDLS and CDR2 YYNGEE. The CDR3 reads CASSDFRGDIDYGYTF. Here the CDR3 DNA reads TGTGCCAGCAGCGATTTCAGGGGGGACATCGACTATGGCTACACCTTC.